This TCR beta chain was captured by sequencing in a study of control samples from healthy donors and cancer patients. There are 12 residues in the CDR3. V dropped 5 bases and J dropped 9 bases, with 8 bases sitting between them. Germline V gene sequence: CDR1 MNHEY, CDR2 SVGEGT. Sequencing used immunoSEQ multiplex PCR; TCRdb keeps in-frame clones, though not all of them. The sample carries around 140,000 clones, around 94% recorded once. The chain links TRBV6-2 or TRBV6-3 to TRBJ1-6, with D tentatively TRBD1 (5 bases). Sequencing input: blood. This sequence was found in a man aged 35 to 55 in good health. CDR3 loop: CASSVQVSPLHF. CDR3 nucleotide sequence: TGTGCCAGCAGTGTACAGGTTTCACCCCTCCACTTT.